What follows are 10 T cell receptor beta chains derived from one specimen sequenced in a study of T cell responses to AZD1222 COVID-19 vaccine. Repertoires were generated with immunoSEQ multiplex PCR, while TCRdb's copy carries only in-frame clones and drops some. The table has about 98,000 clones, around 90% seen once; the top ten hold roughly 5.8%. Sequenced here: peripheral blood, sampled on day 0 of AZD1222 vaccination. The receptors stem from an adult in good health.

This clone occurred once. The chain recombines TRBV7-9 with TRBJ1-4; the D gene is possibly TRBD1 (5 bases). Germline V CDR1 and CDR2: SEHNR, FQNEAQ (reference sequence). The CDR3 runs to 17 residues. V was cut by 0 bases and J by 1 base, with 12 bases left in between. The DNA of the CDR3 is TGTGCCAGCAGCTTAGCATCCGAGGGGCGAACTAATGAAAAACTGTTTTTT. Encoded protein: CASSLASEGRTNEKLFF. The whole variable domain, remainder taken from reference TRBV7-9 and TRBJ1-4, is DTGVSQNPRHKITKRGQNVTFRCDPISEHNRLYWYRQTLGQGPEFLTYFQNEAQLEKSRLLSDRFSAERPKGSFSTLEIQRTEQGDSAMYLCASSLASEGRTNEKLFFGSGTQLSVL.

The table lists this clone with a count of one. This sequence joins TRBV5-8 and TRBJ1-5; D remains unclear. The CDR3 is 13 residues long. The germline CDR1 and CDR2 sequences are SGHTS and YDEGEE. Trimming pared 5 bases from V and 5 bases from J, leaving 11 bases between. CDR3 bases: TGTGCCAGCAGTAATGGTGGCGATCAGCCCCAGCATTTT. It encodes CASSNGGDQPQHF.

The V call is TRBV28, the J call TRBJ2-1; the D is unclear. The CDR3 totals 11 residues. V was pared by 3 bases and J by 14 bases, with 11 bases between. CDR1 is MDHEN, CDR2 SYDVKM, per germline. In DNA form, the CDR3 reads TGTGCCAGCAGTTTCGGATTGGTTGAGTTCTTC. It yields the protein CASSFGLVEFF.

The CDR3 DNA reads TGTGCCAGCAGCCAGACTATGGTAGATACGCAGTATTTT. It specifies CASSQTMVDTQYF. This chain uses TRBV4-2 with TRBJ2-3; possibly TRBD2 for D (5 bases). The CDR3 runs 13 residues. V was cut by 3 bases and J by 5 bases, with 9 bases left in between. Germline CDR1 LGHNA, CDR2 YNFKEQ.

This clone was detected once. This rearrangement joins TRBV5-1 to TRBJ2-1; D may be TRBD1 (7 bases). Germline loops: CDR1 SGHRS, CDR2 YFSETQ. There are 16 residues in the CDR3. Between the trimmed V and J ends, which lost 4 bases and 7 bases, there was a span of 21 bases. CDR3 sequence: CASSAGQPPRRNEQFF. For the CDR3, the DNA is TGCGCCAGCAGCGCGGGACAGCCCCCCAGGAGGAATGAGCAGTTCTTC.

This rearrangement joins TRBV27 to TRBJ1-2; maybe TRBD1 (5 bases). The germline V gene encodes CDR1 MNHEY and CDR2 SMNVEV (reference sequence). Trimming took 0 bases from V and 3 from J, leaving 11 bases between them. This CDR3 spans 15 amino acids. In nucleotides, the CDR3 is TGTGCCAGCAGTTTATCTGGGGGTTTTCACTATGGCTACACCTTC. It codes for CASSLSGGFHYGYTF.

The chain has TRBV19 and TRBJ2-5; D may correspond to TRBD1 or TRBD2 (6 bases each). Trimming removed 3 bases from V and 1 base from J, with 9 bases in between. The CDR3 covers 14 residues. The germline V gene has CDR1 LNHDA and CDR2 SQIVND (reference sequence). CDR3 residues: CASSIGGPQETQYF. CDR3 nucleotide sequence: TGTGCCAGTAGTATTGGGGGGCCCCAAGAGACCCAGTACTTC.

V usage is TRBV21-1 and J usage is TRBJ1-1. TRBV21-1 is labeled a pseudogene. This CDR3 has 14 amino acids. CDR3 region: CASRKGGKHTEAFF. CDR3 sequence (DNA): TGTGCCAGCAGAAAGGGGGGCAAGCACACTGAAGCTTTCTTT.

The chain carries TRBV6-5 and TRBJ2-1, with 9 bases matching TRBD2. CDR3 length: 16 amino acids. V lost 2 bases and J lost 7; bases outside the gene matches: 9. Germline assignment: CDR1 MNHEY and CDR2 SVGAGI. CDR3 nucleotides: TGTGCCAGCAGTTACCCCTTAGCGGGAGCGGAAAATGAGCAGTTCTTC. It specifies CASSYPLAGAENEQFF.

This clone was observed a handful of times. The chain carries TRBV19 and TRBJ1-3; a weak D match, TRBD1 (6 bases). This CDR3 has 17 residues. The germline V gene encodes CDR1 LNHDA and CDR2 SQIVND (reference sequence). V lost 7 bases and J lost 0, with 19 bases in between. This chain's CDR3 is CASTPREGGGSGNTIYF. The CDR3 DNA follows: TGTGCCAGTACCCCTAGGGAGGGGGGCGGCTCTGGAAACACCATATATTTT. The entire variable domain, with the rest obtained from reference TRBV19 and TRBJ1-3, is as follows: DGGITQSPKYLFRKEGQNVTLSCEQNLNHDAMYWYRQDPGQGLRLIYYSQIVNDFQKGDIAEGYSVSREKKESFPLTVTSAQKNPTAFYLCASTPREGGGSGNTIYFGEGSWLTVV.